The rows below give T cell receptor beta chains drawn from one sample of a study of blood T cell repertoires in COVID-19. Clones were read by immunoSEQ multiplex PCR, and TCRdb kept only the in-frame ones, dropping some. The repertoire holds about 270,000 clones, approximately 90% seen once, with about 3% in the top ten. Source material: PBMCs or T cells enriched from blood (not recorded which). The receptor set was obtained from a middle-aged man who had been exposed to COVID-19. Both conserved end residues are part of each CDR3. A D gene is named only where the DNA matches it firmly. Some rows have no size entry. The others give once, few or many, or a class for an expanded clone.

v_gene	j_gene	d_gene	abundance	CDR3nt	CDR3aa
TRBV28	TRBJ2-7	TRBD2	once	TGTGCCAGCAGTCTTAAGAGTGGGGGAGGGGACTACGAGCAGTACTTC	CASSLKSGGGDYEQYF
TRBV28	TRBJ1-2	TRBD1	NA	TGTGCCAGCAGTTTAGGGACAGGGGGCCGCGGCTACACCTTC	CASSLGTGGRGYTF
TRBV7-9	TRBJ1-2	TRBD1	NA	TGTGCCAGCAGCTTAGAGACAGGGGGGTACTATGGCTACACCTTC	CASSLETGGYYGYTF
TRBV7-2	TRBJ2-7	NA	NA	TGTGCCAGCAGCGCCGGAGCGGACCCTGCCTACGAGCAGTACTTC	CASSAGADPAYEQYF
TRBV7-2	TRBJ2-5	NA	NA	TGTGCCAGCAGCCAGAGCGGCTTCCAAGAGACCCAGTACTTC	CASSQSGFQETQYF
TRBV29-1	TRBJ2-3	TRBD2	NA	TGCAGCGTTGAGAGGGCTAGCGGCTCTAGCACAGATACGCAGTATTTT	CSVERASGSSTDTQYF
TRBV7-2	TRBJ2-5	NA	NA	TGTGCCAGCAGCCTAGTCGGTGCGGAGACCCAGTACTTC	CASSLVGAETQYF
TRBV5-1	TRBJ1-1	NA	NA	TGCGCCAGCAGTCCGGACAGCTTGAACACTGAAGCTTTCTTT	CASSPDSLNTEAFF
TRBV21-1	TRBJ1-4	NA	NA	TGTGCCAGTTACCGGGACAAAGAGACCTCAAATGAAAAACTGTTTTTT	CASYRDKETSNEKLFF
TRBV7-9	TRBJ1-4	TRBD1	NA	TGTGCCAGCAGCAGGGGACAGGGGGCAGGGGAAAAACTGTTTTTT	CASSRGQGAGEKLFF
TRBV6-5	TRBJ2-7	NA	NA	TGTGCCAGCAGCCAGACTAGGAACACCTACGAGCAGTACTTC	CASSQTRNTYEQYF
TRBV19	TRBJ1-1	NA	NA	TGTGCCAGTAGTATCTTGAACACTGAAGCTTTCTTT	CASSILNTEAFF
TRBV6-2/TRBV6-3	TRBJ1-5	NA	NA	TGTGCCAGCAGCCAGGGGAACCGCAATCAGCCCCAGCATTTT	CASSQGNRNQPQHF
TRBV30	TRBJ1-4	NA	NA	TGTGCCTGGAGTGTGGGAGGTGGAGGTGAAAAACTGTTTTTT	CAWSVGGGGEKLFF
TRBV9	TRBJ2-3	NA	NA	TGTGCCAGCAGCGTAGTGGAGGGTGATGCAGATACGCAGTATTTT	CASSVVEGDADTQYF
TRBV2	TRBJ1-1	NA	once	TGTGCCAGCAGTGCGTATCTAGGAGGTTCGAACACTGAAGCTTTCTTT	CASSAYLGGSNTEAFF
TRBV18	TRBJ1-3	NA	NA	TGTGCCAGCTCACCTGGGACTTTCAAGAAGGAGATCCCCTCTGGAAACACCATATATTTT	CASSPGTFKKEIPSGNTIYF
TRBV7-3	TRBJ2-3	NA	NA	TGTGCCAGCAGCTTAGAGGCAGGGCATGTGGATACGCAGTATTTT	CASSLEAGHVDTQYF
TRBV9	TRBJ1-4	NA	NA	TGTGCCAGCAGCGCCGCAGGGGATGAAAAACTGTTTTTT	CASSAAGDEKLFF
TRBV9	TRBJ1-2	TRBD1	NA	TGTGCCAGCAGCGCCCCAGGGGACAGCGATGGCTACACCTTC	CASSAPGDSDGYTF
TRBV7-3	TRBJ2-2	NA	NA	TGTGCCAGCAGCCATCTAGACTTAGTTAACACCGGGGAGCTGTTTTTT	CASSHLDLVNTGELFF
TRBV19	TRBJ1-5	TRBD1	NA	TGTGCCAGTCGAGGACAGGGGAATCAGCCCCAGCATTTT	CASRGQGNQPQHF
TRBV6-5	TRBJ2-7	TRBD1	NA	TGTGCCAGCCGGGCGGGACAGGACACCTACGAGCAGTACTTC	CASRAGQDTYEQYF
TRBV7-6	TRBJ1-1	TRBD1	NA	TGTGCCAGCAGCTTAGCCTCACCGACAGGGCAAATCGCTGAAGCTTTCTTT	CASSLASPTGQIAEAFF
TRBV7-9	TRBJ2-2	NA	NA	TGTGCCAGCAGCTTACGGACTGACACCGGGGAGCTGTTTTTT	CASSLRTDTGELFF
TRBV12-5	TRBJ2-3	NA	NA	TGTGCTAGTGGTGGGAGTACAGGGTATCAGGATACGCAGTATTTT	CASGGSTGYQDTQYF
TRBV5-1	TRBJ2-1	TRBD1	NA	TGCGCCAGCAGCTTGGGGGGACAGGGGTCAGCTGAGCAGTTCTTC	CASSLGGQGSAEQFF
TRBV7-6	TRBJ2-7	NA	NA	TGTGCCAGCAGCTTAGGGTCCGGACTAATCGGCTCCTACGAGCAGTACTTC	CASSLGSGLIGSYEQYF
TRBV7-2	TRBJ2-3	TRBD2	NA	TGTGCCAGCAGCTCCCAGCTAGCGGGGGTTTCCGATACGCAGTATTTT	CASSSQLAGVSDTQYF
TRBV9	TRBJ2-5	NA	NA	TGTGCCAGCAGCGTTGGCCAGGGTCAAGAGACCCAGTACTTC	CASSVGQGQETQYF
TRBV5-1	TRBJ1-2	NA	NA	TGCGCCAGCAGCTTAAACGCTGCAGAGGTGGGCTATGGCTACACCTTC	CASSLNAAEVGYGYTF
TRBV12-3/TRBV12-4	TRBJ1-3	NA	NA	TGTGCCAGCAGTTTAGCGTCATTAAACACCATATATTTT	CASSLASLNTIYF
TRBV6-1	TRBJ1-1	TRBD1	NA	TGTGCCAGCAGTGACAGACAGGGGGTCATAACTGAAGCTTTCTTT	CASSDRQGVITEAFF
TRBV7-9	TRBJ2-2	NA	NA	TGTGCCAGCAGCATCAACAGGGTAGGAACCGGGGAGCTGTTTTTT	CASSINRVGTGELFF
TRBV28	TRBJ1-3	NA	NA	TGTGCCAGCAGTAACCCGGACAGAAGCGGAAACACCATATATTTT	CASSNPDRSGNTIYF
TRBV30	TRBJ2-1	NA	NA	TGTGCCTGGAAGTACAAGCGCGAGCTAGCCGGTGAGCAGTTCTTC	CAWKYKRELAGEQFF
TRBV9	TRBJ2-5	NA	few	TGTGCCAGCAGCACTGGGGGCCTGGGGCTCCAAGAGACCCAGTACTTC	CASSTGGLGLQETQYF
TRBV10-3	TRBJ1-6	TRBD1	NA	TGTGCCATCAGTGTCTCCGGGACAGGGGCCCCCCTCCACTTT	CAISVSGTGAPLHF
TRBV28	TRBJ1-4	TRBD1	NA	TGTGCCAGCAGTTTACCCGGGACAGGGGCTACCAGGAGAAAACTGTTTTTT	CASSLPGTGATRRKLFF
TRBV19	TRBJ2-3	NA	NA	TGTGCCAGTAGTATTAGGCGGGGAACAGATACGCAGTATTTT	CASSIRRGTDTQYF
TRBV19	TRBJ1-1	TRBD1	NA	TGTGCCAGTCAACAGGGGGTCGGCGATGAAGCTTTCTTT	CASQQGVGDEAFF
TRBV5-1	TRBJ1-5	NA	NA	TGCGCCAGCAGCAGTGGGCAGGGAAGCAATCAGCCCCAGCATTTT	CASSSGQGSNQPQHF
TRBV3-1/TRBV3-2	TRBJ2-2	TRBD2	NA	TGTGCCAGCAGCCAAGAGGGACTAGCTGGACGGACCGGGGAGCTGTTTTTT	CASSQEGLAGRTGELFF
TRBV5-4	TRBJ1-5	NA	NA	TGTGCCAGCAGCTCGGACAGTGAAGGTCCCCAGCATTTT	CASSSDSEGPQHF
TRBV25-1	TRBJ2-3	TRBD2	NA	TGTGCCAGCAGTGTCACTAGCGGGAGGGCCTTAGATACGCAGTATTTT	CASSVTSGRALDTQYF
TRBV5-1	TRBJ2-7	TRBD2	NA	TGCGCCAGCAGCACAGGAGGAGCGGGAGGTGACGAGCAGTACTTC	CASSTGGAGGDEQYF
TRBV24-1	TRBJ2-5	TRBD1	NA	TGTGCCACCAGTGATTTAGGAGGACAGGGGGCCTTAGAGACCCAGTACTTC	CATSDLGGQGALETQYF
TRBV6-1	TRBJ1-1	NA	NA	TGTGCCAGCAGTGAACGGGGGAGGAACACTGAAGCTTTCTTT	CASSERGRNTEAFF
TRBV6-2/TRBV6-3	TRBJ2-5	TRBD1	once	TGTGCCAGCAGTTACCCGCGGACAGGGGATTTACAAGAGACCCAGTACTTC	CASSYPRTGDLQETQYF
TRBV4-1	TRBJ2-3	NA	NA	TGCGCCAGCAGCCAAGATAGGAGCAGGGTTTATACGCAGTATTTT	CASSQDRSRVYTQYF
TRBV3-1/TRBV3-2	TRBJ2-1	TRBD2	NA	TGTGCCAGCAGCCAAGATGAGGGACTAGCAGGTAGCGATGAGCAGTTCTTC	CASSQDEGLAGSDEQFF
TRBV7-3	TRBJ2-3	TRBD2	once	TGTGCCAGCAGCTTAGGGGTAGCGGGAAGGACAGATACGCAGTATTTT	CASSLGVAGRTDTQYF
TRBV11-2	TRBJ2-1	TRBD2	NA	TGTGCCAGCAGCCCCCTTACTAGCGGGAGAGATTACAATGAGCAGTTCTTC	CASSPLTSGRDYNEQFF
TRBV5-5	TRBJ2-2	NA	NA	TGTGCCAGCAGCTTGTCGGGGAGCAGGGAGCTGTTTTTT	CASSLSGSRELFF
TRBV28	TRBJ2-5	TRBD1	NA	TGTGCCAGCAGCCAAGACAGGGGGAGAACCCAGTACTTC	CASSQDRGRTQYF
TRBV14	TRBJ2-5	TRBD2	NA	TGTGCCAGCAAGCGACGCGCGGGAGCTCAAGAGACCCAGTACTTC	CASKRRAGAQETQYF
TRBV12-3/TRBV12-4	TRBJ2-1	NA	NA	TGTGCCAGCAGTTTTGTGCCAGACAATGAGCAGTTCTTC	CASSFVPDNEQFF